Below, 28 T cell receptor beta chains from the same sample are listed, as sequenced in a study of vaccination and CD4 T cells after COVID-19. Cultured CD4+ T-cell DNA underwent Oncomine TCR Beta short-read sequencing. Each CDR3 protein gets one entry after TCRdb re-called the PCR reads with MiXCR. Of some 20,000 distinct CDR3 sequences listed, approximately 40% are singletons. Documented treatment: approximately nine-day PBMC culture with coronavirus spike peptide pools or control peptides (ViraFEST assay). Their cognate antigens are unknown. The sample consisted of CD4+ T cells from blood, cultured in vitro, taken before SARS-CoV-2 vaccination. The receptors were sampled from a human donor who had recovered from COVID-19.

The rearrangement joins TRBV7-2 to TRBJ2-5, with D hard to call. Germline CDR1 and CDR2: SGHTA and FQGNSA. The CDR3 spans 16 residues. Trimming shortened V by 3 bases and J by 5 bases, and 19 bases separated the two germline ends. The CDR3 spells CASSFGIGDGEETQYF. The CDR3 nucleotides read TGTGCCAGCAGCTTTGGGATTGGCGACGGCGAGGAGACCCAGTACTTC.

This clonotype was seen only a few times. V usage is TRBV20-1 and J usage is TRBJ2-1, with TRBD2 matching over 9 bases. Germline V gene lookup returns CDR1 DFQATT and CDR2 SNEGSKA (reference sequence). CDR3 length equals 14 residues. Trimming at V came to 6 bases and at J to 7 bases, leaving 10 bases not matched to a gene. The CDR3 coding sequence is TGCAGTGCCCCGAAGGCGGGGGGGCCTAATGAGCAGTTCTTC. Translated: CSAPKAGGPNEQFF.

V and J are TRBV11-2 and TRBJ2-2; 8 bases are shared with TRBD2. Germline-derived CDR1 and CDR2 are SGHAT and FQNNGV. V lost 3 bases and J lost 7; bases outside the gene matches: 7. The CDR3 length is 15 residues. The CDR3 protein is CASSFVAGSYGELFF. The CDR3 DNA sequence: TGTGCCAGCAGCTTCGTAGCGGGATCATACGGGGAGCTGTTTTTT.

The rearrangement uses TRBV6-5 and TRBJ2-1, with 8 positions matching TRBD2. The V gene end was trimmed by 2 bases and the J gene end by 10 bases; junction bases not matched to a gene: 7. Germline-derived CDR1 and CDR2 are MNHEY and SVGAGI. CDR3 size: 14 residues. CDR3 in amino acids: CASSYREGGGEQFF. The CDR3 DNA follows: TGTGCCAGCAGTTACCGGGAGGGCGGCGGGGAGCAGTTCTTC.

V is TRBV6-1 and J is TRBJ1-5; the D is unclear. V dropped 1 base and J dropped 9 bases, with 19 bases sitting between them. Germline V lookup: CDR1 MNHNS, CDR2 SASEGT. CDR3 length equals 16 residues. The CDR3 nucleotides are TGTGCCAGCAGTGAAGTTAGGGCAGCCCGAAAAGGGCCCCAGCATTTT. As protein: CASSEVRAARKGPQHF.

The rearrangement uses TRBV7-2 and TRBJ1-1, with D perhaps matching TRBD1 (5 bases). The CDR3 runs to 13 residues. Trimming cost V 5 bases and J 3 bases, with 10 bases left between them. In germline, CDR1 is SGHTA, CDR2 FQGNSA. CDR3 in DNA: TGTGCCAGCAGCGGTCGGGGGGACACTGAAGCTTTCTTT. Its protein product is CASSGRGDTEAFF.

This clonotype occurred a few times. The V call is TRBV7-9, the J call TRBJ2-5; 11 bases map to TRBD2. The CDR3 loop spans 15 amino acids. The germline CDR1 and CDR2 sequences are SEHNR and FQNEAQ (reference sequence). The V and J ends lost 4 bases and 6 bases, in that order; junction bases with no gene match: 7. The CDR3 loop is CASSYLAGGEKTQYF. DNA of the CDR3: TGTGCCAGCAGCTACCTAGCGGGAGGTGAGAAGACCCAGTACTTC.

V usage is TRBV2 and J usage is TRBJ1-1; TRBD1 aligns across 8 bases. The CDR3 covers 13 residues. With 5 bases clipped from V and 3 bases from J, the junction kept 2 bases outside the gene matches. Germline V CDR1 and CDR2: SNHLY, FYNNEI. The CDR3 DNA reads TGTGCCAGCAGTACGGACAGGGACACTGAAGCTTTCTTT. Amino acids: CASSTDRDTEAFF.

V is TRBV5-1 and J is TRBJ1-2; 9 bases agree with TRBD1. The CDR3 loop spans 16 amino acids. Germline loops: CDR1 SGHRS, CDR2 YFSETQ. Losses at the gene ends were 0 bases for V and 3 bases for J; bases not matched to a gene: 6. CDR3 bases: TGCGCCAGCAGCTTGGGGTTTACAGGGGGCGACTATGGCTACACCTTC. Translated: CASSLGFTGGDYGYTF.

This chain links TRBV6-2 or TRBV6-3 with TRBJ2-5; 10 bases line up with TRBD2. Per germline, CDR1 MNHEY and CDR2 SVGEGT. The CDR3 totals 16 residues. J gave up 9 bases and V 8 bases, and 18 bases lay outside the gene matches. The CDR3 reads CASQPAVLAGAGAQYF. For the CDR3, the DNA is TGTGCCAGCCAGCCTGCGGTGCTAGCGGGGGCTGGGGCCCAGTACTTC.

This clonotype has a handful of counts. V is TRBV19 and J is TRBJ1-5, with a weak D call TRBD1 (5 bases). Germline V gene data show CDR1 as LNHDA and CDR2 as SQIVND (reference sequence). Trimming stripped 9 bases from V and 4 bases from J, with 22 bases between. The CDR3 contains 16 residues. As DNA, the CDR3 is TGTGCCAGCCTACAAATCGGACGGGGGGTTAATCAGCCCCAGCATTTT. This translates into CASLQIGRGVNQPQHF. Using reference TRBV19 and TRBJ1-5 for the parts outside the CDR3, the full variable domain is DGGITQSPKYLFRKEGQNVTLSCEQNLNHDAMYWYRQDPGQGLRLIYYSQIVNDFQKGDIAEGYSVSREKKESFPLTVTSAQKNPTAFYLCASLQIGRGVNQPQHFGDGTRLSIL.

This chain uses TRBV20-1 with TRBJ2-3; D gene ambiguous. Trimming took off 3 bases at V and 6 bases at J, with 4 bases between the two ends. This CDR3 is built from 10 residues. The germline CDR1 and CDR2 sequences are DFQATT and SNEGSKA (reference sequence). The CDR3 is CSASRDTQYF. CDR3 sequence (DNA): TGCAGTGCTAGTCGGGATACGCAGTATTTT.

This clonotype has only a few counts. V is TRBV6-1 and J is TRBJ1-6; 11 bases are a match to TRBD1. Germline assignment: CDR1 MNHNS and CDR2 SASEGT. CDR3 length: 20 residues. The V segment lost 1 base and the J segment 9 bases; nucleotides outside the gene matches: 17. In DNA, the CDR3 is TGTGCCAGCAGTGAAGAAGTTCGGGACAGGGGGTGGACTCTAGGTTCACCCCTCCACTTT. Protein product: CASSEEVRDRGWTLGSPLHF.

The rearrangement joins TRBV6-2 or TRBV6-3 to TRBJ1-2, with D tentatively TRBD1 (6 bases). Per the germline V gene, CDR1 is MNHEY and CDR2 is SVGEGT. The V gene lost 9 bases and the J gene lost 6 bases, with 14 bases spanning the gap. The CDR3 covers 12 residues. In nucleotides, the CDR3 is TGTGCCAGTAGGGACACCGGTCATGGCTACACCTTC. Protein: CASRDTGHGYTF.

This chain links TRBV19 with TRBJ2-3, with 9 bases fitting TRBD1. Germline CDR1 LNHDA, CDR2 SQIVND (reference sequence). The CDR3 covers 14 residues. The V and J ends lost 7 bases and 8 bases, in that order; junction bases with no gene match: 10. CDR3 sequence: CASTLGTGSGTQYF. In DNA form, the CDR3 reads TGTGCCAGTACCTTAGGGACAGGGTCAGGTACGCAGTATTTT. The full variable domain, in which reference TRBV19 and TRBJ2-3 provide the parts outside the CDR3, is DGGITQSPKYLFRKEGQNVTLSCEQNLNHDAMYWYRQDPGQGLRLIYYSQIVNDFQKGDIAEGYSVSREKKESFPLTVTSAQKNPTAFYLCASTLGTGSGTQYFGPGTRLTVL.

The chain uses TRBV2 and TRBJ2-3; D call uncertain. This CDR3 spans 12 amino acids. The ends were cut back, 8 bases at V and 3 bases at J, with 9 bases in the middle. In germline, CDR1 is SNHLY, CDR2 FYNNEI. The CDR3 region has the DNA TGTGCCAGCGCCCATACGACAGATACGCAGTATTTT. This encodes CASAHTTDTQYF.

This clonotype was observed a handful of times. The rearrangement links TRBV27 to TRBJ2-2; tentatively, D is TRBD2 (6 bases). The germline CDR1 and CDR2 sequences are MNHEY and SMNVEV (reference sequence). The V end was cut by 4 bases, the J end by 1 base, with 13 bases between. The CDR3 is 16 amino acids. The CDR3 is CASSSPGRGNTGELFF. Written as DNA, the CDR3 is TGTGCCAGCAGTTCGCCGGGGCGGGGGAACACCGGGGAGCTGTTTTTT.

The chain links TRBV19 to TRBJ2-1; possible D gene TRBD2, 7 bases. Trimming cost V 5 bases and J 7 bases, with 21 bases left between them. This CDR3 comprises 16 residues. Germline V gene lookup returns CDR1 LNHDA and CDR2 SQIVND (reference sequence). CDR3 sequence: CASSDPGGPLGNEQFF. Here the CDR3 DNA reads TGTGCCAGTAGTGATCCCGGGGGGCCCCTTGGGAATGAGCAGTTCTTC.

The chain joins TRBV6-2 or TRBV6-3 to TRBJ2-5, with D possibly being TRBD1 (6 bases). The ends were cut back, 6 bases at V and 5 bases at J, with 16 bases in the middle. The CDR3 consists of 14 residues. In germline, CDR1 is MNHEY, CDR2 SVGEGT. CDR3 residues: CASSQRQDGETQYF. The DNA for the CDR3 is TGTGCCAGCAGCCAAAGACAGGACGGGGAGACCCAGTACTTC.

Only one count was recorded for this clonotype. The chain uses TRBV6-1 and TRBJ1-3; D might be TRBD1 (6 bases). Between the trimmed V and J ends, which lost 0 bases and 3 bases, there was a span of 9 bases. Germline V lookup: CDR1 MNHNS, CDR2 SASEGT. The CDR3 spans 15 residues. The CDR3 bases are TGTGCCAGCAGTGAAGCAGGGGGATATGGAAACACCATATATTTT. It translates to CASSEAGGYGNTIYF.

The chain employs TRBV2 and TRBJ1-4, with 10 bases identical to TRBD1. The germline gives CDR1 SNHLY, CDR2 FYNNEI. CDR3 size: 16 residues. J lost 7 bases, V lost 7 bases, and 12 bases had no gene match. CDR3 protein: CASTSRLGTGVEKLFF. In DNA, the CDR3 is TGTGCCAGCACCTCCCGCCTCGGGACAGGGGTTGAAAAACTGTTTTTT.

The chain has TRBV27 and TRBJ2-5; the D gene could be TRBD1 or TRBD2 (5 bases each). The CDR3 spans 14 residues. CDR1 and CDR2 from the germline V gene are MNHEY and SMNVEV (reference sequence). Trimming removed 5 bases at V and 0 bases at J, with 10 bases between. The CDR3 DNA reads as TGTGCCAGCAGTCCCCGGGACGACCAAGAGACCCAGTACTTC. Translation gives CASSPRDDQETQYF.

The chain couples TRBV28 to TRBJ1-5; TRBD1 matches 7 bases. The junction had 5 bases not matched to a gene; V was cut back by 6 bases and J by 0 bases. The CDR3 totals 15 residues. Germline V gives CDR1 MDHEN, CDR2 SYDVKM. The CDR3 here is CASSWDSYSNQPQHF. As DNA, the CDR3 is TGTGCCAGCAGCTGGGACAGCTATAGCAATCAGCCCCAGCATTTT.

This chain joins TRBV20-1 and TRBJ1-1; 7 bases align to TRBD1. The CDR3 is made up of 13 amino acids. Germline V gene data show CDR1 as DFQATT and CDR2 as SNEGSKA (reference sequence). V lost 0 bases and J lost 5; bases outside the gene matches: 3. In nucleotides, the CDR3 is TGCAGTGCTAGAGATCACAGGGGTACTGAAGCTTTCTTT. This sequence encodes CSARDHRGTEAFF.

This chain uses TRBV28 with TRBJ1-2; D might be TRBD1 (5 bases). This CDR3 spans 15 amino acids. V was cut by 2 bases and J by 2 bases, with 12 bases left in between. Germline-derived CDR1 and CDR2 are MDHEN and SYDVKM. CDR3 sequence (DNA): TGTGCCAGCAGTTTAACGAGGGGACCAAACTATGGCTACACCTTC. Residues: CASSLTRGPNYGYTF.

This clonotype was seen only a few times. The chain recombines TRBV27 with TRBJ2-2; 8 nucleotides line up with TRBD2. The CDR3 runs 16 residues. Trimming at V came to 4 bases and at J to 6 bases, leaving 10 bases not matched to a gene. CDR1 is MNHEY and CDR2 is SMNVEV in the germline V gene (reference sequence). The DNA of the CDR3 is TGTGCCAGCAGTTCTACCGGGACTAGTGGGTCCGGGGAGCTGTTTTTT. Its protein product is CASSSTGTSGSGELFF.

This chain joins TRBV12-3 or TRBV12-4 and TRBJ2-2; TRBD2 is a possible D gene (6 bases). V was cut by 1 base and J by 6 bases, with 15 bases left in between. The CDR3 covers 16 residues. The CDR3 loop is CASSLVEPREAGELFF. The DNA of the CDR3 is TGTGCCAGCAGTTTAGTCGAGCCGAGGGAGGCCGGGGAGCTGTTTTTT.

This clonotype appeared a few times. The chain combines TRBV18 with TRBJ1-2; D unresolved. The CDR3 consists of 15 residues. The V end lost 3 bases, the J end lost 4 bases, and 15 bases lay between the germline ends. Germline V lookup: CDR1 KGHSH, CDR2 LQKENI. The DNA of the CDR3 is TGTGCCAGCTCACCTTCAATCGGCACCCTCTATGGCTACACCTTC. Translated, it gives CASSPSIGTLYGYTF.